The next 5 T cell receptor beta chains were all read from a single sample in a study of technical replicates of blood from a few donors. Method: immunoSEQ multiplex PCR; TCRdb's copy keeps in-frame clones and lacks some. The sample consists of approximately 58,000 clones, roughly 84% of them appearing once. The sequenced sample consisted of PBMCs. Receptors were obtained from a human donor in good health. Some clones in this sample may be carry-over from other donors' samples.

The chain joins TRBV11-3 to TRBJ2-1; tentatively, D is TRBD2 (6 bases). This CDR3 spans 16 amino acids. Trimming stripped 2 bases from V and 6 bases from J, with 17 bases between. Per germline, CDR1 SGHNT and CDR2 YENEEA. This CDR3 is CASSLTSGLGINEQFF. The CDR3 DNA follows: TGTGCCAGCAGCTTAACGTCGGGACTCGGCATCAATGAGCAGTTCTTC.

The gene calls are TRBV7-3 and TRBJ1-1; TRBD1 agrees at 8 bases. V lost 3 bases, J lost 1 base, and 4 bases stayed unmatched. This CDR3 is 15 amino acids long. Germline-derived CDR1 and CDR2 are SGHTA and FQGTGA. The CDR3 loop is CASSLRQGSNTEAFF. CDR3 DNA sequence: TGTGCCAGCAGCTTGAGACAGGGGTCGAACACTGAAGCTTTCTTT. Combining the CDR3 with reference TRBV7-3 and TRBJ1-1 gives the whole variable domain GAGVSQTPSNKVTEKGKYVELRCDPISGHTALYWYRQSLGQGPEFLIYFQGTGAADDSGLPNDRFFAVRPEGSVSTLKIQRTERGDSAVYLCASSLRQGSNTEAFFGQGTRLTVV.

This chain links TRBV19 with TRBJ1-1, with a possible D match to TRBD1 (5 bases). Per the germline V gene, CDR1 is LNHDA and CDR2 is SQIVND (reference sequence). The CDR3 is 17 amino acids. Trimming shortened V by 6 bases and J by 0 bases, and 20 bases separated the two germline ends. CDR3 sequence: CASSPGGGSRMNTEAFF. The CDR3 nucleotides are TGTGCCAGTAGCCCCGGGGGGGGATCGCGTATGAACACTGAAGCTTTCTTT.

The chain is built from TRBV19 and TRBJ2-5; D not resolved. With 7 bases removed from V and 1 base from J, the gap between germline ends came to 13 bases. This CDR3 is built from 14 residues. Per germline, CDR1 LNHDA and CDR2 SQIVND (reference sequence). The CDR3 DNA reads TGTGCCAGTACCCCCAGAGGCGGCCAAGAGACCCAGTACTTC. Its protein product is CASTPRGGQETQYF. Full variable domain (outside the CDR3, taken from reference TRBV19 and TRBJ2-5): DGGITQSPKYLFRKEGQNVTLSCEQNLNHDAMYWYRQDPGQGLRLIYYSQIVNDFQKGDIAEGYSVSREKKESFPLTVTSAQKNPTAFYLCASTPRGGQETQYFGPGTRLLVL.

V is TRBV7-6 and J is TRBJ2-7, with D perhaps matching TRBD2 (5 bases). V lost 5 bases, J lost 2 bases, and 13 bases lay in between. This CDR3 is built from 14 residues. Germline V gene lookup returns CDR1 SGHVS and CDR2 FNYEAQ. CDR3: CASSLRALPYEQYF. For the CDR3, the DNA is TGTGCCAGCAGCCTGAGGGCCCTACCCTACGAGCAGTACTTC.